This T cell receptor beta chain was sequenced in a study of T cells in tumors after PD-1 blockade (dated by TCRdb to between 2018 and 2021). At the level of the whole study: Patients were excluded if they had prior checkpoint blockade, use of systemic immunosuppressants, or recent radiotherapy or other anti-cancer therapy within 4 weeks. Pembrolizumab 200 mg every 3 weeks or cemiplimab 350 mg every 2 weeks was administered to patients. Some patients also continued taking vismodegib 150 mg daily during anti-PD-1 treatment. On average, tumor samples had over 20,000 TCR templates (range about 500-100,000) and 6,000 or so unique clonotypes, approximately 20-fold deeper than single-cell TCR sequencing. Using site-matched tumors from BCC or SCC patients sampled before and after anti-PD-1 therapy, the study carried out paired single-cell RNA and TCR sequencing. RECIST version 1.1 was the standard used to evaluate clinical response. General conclusions and limits of the study: Around 39% of TCR clonotypes from the tumor were detected in blood, and certain novel exhausted tumor clones were present in blood collected before treatment, which suggests recruitment from the periphery. The source of novel T cell clones was not identified and could include lymphoid organs or rare unexpanded clones within the tumor or its periphery. Most exhausted CD8+ clones that expanded after therapy were novel clonotypes not detected before treatment, suggesting clonal replacement instead of reinvigoration of pre-existing clones. Clonal replacement was observed only between pre- and post-treatment samples and not between two pre-treatment samples, a pattern that was regarded as arguing against biopsy timing or location artifacts.

The immunoSEQ platform was used for deep TCRbeta sequencing. The original methods were these. Only productive rearrangements were exported from the immunoSEQ Analyzer for further analysis. A two-sided binomial test at Bonferroni-corrected P below 0.01 was used to call clones with significant expansion or contraction between timepoints. T cell phenotypes were assigned to bulk TCRbeta clonotypes by matching the clonotypes to single-cell RNA+TCR-seq clones that had the same TCRbeta sequence. Using bulk TCR sequencing data, clone enrichment in tumor was calculated by dividing a clone's tumor frequency by the same clone's PBMC frequency. GLIPH was used to group TCRs into specificity groups, clusters of distinct TCRs likely recognizing common antigens via shared CDR3 motifs. Sourced from immuneACCESS, this table was stored by TCRdb with only in-frame sequences that have V and J called. A share of the clones is absent; for the studies checked, an unresolved V gene accounts for under half, and the remainder has no known explanation. D and trimming were read from the DNA, whereas the V and J calls and clone size are those reported in that table. This sample holds about 1,500 clones; approximately 70% were observed only once. Jointly, the top ten make up 18% of the sample.

Worth noting for this clone: Its cognate antigen has yet to be identified. The input lacks base qualities; no much larger clone sits a single base away.

The sample's time point label, in plain terms: before anti-PD-1 therapy. Site-matched tumor biopsies were taken from the same primary tumor before and after PD-1 blockade. For bulk TCRbeta sequencing, genomic DNA was extracted from tumor biopsies or peripheral blood, and input amounts ranged from about 600 ng to 6,004 ng. To increase sensitivity for rare clonotypes compared with single-cell TCR sequencing, remaining biopsy material was subjected to bulk TCRbeta sequencing. Histologically proven advanced or metastatic basal or squamous cell carcinoma was present in all patients, all of whom were poor candidates for surgical resection. The basal cell carcinoma cohort was made up of roughly ten patients, and bulk tumor TCR sequencing was performed for roughly 8 of these patients. Fresh biopsies were taken from the primary tumor site, and part of the biopsy material was kept in RNAlater for exome and bulk TCR sequencing.

Source: tumor tissue, taken before anti-PD-1 treatment. The TCR comes from a human donor with basal cell carcinoma.

The sequence in DNA is TGTGCCAGCGCCCGACAGGGAAATCAGCCCCAGCATTTT. This sequence encodes CASARQGNQPQHF. Recombination linked TRBV7-2 to TRBJ1-5; the junction holds 7 bases that match TRBD1. V trim: 8 bases; J trim: 4 bases; unmatched bases: 5. The germline V gene gives CDR1 as SGHTA and CDR2 as FQGNSA. The CDR3 covers 13 residues, taking in both the cysteine and the phenylalanine. Of the read, only the CDR3 DNA is kept; its 39 bases are in frame from base 1.